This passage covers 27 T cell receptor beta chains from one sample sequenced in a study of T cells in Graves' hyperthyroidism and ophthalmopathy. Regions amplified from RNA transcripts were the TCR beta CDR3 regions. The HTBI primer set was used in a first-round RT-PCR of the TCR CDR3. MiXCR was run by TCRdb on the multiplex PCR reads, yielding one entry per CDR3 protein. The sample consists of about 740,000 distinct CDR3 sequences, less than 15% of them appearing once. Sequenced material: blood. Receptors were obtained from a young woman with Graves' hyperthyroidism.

The chain's CDR3 is CASNSLGTTFPRNEQFF. The CDR3, as DNA: TGTGCCAGCAACTCATTAGGAACGACCTTTCCTCGGAATGAGCAGTTCTTC. This chain joins TRBV28 and TRBJ2-1; D unclear. The CDR3 consists of 17 residues. Trimming cost V 7 bases and J 7 bases, with 26 bases left between them. The germline CDR1 and CDR2 sequences are MDHEN and SYDVKM.

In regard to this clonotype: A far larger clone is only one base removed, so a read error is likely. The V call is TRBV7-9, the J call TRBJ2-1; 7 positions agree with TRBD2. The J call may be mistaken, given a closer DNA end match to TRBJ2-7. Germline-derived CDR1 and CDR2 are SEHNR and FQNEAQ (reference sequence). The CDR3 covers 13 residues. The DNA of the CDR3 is TGTGCCAGCAGCTTGGGCGGGAGCAATGAGCAGTACTTC. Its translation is CASSLGGSNEQYF.

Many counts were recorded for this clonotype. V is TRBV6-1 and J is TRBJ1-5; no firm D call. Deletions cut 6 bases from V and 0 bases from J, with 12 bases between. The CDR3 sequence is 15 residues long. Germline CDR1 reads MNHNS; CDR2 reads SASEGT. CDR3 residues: CASRRTAYSNQPQHF. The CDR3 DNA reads TGTGCCAGCAGGCGGACGGCCTATAGCAATCAGCCCCAGCATTTT.

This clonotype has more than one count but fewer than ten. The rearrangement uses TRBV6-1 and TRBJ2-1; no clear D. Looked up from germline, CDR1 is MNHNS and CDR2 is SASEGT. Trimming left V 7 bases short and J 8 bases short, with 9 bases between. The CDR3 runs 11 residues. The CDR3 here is CASTIRDEQFF. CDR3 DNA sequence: TGTGCCAGCACTATAAGAGATGAGCAGTTCTTC.

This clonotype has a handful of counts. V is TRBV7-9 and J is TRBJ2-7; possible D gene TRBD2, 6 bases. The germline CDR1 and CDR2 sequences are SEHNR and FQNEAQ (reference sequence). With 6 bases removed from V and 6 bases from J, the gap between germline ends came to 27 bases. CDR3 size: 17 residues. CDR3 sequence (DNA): TGTGCCAGCAGGCGCATGGGATCTGCGGGAAGTAGAAGCGAGCAGTACTTC. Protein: CASRRMGSAGSRSEQYF.

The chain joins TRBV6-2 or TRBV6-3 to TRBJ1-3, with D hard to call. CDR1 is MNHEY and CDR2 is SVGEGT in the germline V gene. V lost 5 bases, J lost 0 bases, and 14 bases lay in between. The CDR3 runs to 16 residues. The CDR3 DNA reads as TGTGCCAGCAGTCCCAGGACCGGATTCTCTGGAAACACCATATATTTT. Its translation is CASSPRTGFSGNTIYF.

CDR3 nucleotide sequence: TGTGCCAGCAGTTACTCGAGGTGGGGACGGCAGCCCCAGCATTTT. Encoded protein: CASSYSRWGRQPQHF. V is TRBV6-2 or TRBV6-3 and J is TRBJ1-5, with D perhaps TRBD1 (5 bases). The CDR3 covers 15 residues. V was trimmed by 0 bases and J by 7 bases, leaving 13 bases between them. Germline V CDR1 and CDR2: MNHEY, SVGEGT.

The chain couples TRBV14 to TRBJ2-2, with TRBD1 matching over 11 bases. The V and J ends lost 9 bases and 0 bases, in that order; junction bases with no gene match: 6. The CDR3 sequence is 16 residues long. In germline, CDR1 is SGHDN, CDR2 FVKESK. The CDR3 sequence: CASKRTGGANTGELFF. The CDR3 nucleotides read TGTGCCAGTAAGAGGACAGGGGGCGCGAACACCGGGGAGCTGTTTTTT.

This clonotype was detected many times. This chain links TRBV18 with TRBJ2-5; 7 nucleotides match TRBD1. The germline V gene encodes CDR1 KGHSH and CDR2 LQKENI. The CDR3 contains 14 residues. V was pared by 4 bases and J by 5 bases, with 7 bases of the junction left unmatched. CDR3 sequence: CASSQRGGEETQYF. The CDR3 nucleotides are TGTGCCAGCTCACAACGAGGGGGCGAGGAGACCCAGTACTTC.

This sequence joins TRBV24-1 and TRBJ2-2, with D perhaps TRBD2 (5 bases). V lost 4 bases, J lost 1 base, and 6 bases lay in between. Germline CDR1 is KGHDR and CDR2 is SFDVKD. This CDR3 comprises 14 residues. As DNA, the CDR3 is TGTGCCACCAGTGAGGAGGTGAACACCGGGGAGCTGTTTTTT. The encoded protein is CATSEEVNTGELFF.

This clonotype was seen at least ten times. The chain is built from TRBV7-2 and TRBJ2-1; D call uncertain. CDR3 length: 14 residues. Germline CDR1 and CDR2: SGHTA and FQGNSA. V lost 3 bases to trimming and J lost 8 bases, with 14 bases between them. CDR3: CASSFRRSGDEQFF. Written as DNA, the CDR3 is TGTGCCAGCAGCTTCCGGCGGAGTGGCGATGAGCAGTTCTTC.

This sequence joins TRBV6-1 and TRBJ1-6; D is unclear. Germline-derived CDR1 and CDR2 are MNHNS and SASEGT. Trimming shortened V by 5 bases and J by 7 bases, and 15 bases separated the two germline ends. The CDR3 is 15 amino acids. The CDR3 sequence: CASSRGLWENSPLHF. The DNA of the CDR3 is TGTGCCAGCAGTCGTGGGCTTTGGGAGAATTCACCCCTCCACTTT.

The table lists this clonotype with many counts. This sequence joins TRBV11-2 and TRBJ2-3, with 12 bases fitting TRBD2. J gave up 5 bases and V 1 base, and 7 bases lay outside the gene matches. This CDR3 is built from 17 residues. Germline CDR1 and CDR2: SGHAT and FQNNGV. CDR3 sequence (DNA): TGTGCCAGCAGCTTAGTTTCTCTAGCGGGAGGGGGAGATACGCAGTATTTT. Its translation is CASSLVSLAGGGDTQYF.

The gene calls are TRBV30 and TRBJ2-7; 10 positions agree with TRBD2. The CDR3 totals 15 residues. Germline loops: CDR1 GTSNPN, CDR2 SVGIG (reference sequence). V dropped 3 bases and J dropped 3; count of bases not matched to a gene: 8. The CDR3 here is CAWRPLAGGLYEQYF. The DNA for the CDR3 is TGTGCCTGGAGACCTTTAGCGGGAGGCCTCTACGAGCAGTACTTC.

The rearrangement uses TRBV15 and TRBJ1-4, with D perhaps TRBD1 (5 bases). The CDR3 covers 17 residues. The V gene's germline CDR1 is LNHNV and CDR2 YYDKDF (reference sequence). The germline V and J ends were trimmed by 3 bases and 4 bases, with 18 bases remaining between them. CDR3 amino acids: CATSRAPGGADNEKLFF. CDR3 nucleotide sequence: TGTGCCACCAGCAGGGCTCCAGGCGGGGCGGATAATGAAAAACTGTTTTTT.

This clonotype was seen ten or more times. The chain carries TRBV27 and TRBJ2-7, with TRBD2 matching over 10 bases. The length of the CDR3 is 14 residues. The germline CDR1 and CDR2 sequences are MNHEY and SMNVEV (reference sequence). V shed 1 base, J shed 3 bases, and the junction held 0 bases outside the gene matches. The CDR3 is CASSLWTSGYEQYF. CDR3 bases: TGTGCCAGCAGTTTATGGACTAGCGGCTACGAGCAGTACTTC.

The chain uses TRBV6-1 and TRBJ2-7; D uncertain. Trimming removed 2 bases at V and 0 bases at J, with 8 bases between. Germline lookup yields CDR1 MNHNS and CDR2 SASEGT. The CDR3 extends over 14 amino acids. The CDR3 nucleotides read TGTGCCAGCAGTGAATGGAGTCCCTCCTACGAGCAGTACTTC. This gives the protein CASSEWSPSYEQYF.

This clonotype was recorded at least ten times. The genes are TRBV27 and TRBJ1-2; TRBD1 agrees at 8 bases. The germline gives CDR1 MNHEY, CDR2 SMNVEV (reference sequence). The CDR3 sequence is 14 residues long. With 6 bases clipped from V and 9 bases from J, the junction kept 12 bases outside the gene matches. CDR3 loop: CASRTARTGIRYTF. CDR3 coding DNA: TGTGCCAGCAGGACCGCGAGGACAGGGATTCGCTACACCTTC.

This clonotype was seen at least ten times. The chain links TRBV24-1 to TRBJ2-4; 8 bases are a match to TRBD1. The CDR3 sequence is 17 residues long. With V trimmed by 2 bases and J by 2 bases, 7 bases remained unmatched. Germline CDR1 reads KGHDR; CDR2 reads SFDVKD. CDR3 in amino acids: CATSDSGGGGSKNIQYF. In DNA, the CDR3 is TGTGCCACCAGTGATTCAGGGGGCGGAGGTTCCAAAAACATTCAGTACTTC.

As DNA, the CDR3 is TGTGCCAGTAGTATGCTTAGCGGGCTCTACAATGAGCAGTTCTTC. This gives the protein CASSMLSGLYNEQFF. V and J are TRBV19 and TRBJ2-1; the match to TRBD2 covers 7 bases. Germline V gene lookup returns CDR1 LNHDA and CDR2 SQIVND (reference sequence). This CDR3 region has 15 residues. V was pared by 3 bases and J by 3 bases, with 5 bases of the junction left unmatched.

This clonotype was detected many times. DNA for the CDR3: TGTGCCTGTCCTTGGACAGGGGGCTACACCTTC. This translates into CACPWTGGYTF. The V call is TRBV30, the J call TRBJ1-2, with TRBD1 matching over 8 bases. Losses at the gene ends were 6 bases for V and 8 bases for J; bases not matched to a gene: 5. The germline gives CDR1 GTSNPN, CDR2 SVGIG (reference sequence). CDR3 size: 11 residues.

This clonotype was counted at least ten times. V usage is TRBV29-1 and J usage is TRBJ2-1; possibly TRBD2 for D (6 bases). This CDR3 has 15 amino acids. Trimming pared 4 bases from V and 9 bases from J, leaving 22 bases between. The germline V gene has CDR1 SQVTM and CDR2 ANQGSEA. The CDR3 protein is CSVGPDSGLGGEQFF. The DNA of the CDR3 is TGCAGCGTTGGACCGGATAGCGGCCTTGGAGGTGAGCAGTTCTTC.

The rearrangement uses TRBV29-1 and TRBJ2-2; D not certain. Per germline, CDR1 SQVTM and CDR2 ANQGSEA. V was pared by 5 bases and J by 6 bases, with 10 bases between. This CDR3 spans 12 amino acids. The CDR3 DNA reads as TGCAGCGTTATTTTTCACGCCGGGGAGCTGTTTTTT. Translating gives CSVIFHAGELFF.

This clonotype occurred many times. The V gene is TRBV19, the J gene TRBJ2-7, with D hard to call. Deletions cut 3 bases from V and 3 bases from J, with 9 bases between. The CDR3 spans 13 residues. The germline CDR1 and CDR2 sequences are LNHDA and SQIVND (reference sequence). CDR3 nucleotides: TGTGCCAGTAGTATTTACGGAAACTACGAGCAGTACTTC. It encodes CASSIYGNYEQYF.

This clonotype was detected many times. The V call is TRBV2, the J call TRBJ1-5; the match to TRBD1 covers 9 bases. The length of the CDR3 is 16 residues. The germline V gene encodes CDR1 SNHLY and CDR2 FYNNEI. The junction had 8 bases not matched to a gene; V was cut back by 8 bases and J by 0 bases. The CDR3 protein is CASGQGRSYSNQPQHF. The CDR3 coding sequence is TGTGCCAGCGGACAGGGGCGGAGCTATAGCAATCAGCCCCAGCATTTT.

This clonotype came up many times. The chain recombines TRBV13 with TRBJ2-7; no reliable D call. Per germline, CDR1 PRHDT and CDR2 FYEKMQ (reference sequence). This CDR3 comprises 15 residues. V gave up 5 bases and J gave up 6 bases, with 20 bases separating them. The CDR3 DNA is TGTGCCAGCAGCGCTACACTCGATTACGGGCTCGAGCAGTACTTC. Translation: CASSATLDYGLEQYF.

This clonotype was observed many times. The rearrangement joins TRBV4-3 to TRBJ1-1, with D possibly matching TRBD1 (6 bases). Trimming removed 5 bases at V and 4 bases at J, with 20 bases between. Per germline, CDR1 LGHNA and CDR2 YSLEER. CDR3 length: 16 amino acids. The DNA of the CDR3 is TGCGCCAGCAGCTTAGGGGGGAGCCCTTACAGCACTGAAGCTTTCTTT. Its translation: CASSLGGSPYSTEAFF.